This TCR beta chain comes out of a study of STAT5B mutations in CD4+ large granular lymphocyte leukemia (dated by TCRdb to the early 2020s). General notes on the study: Among the healthy controls, the CDR3 'QG' motif was associated with a particular HLA allele. TCRbeta repertoires of CD4+ T-cell large granular lymphocyte leukemia patients were compared with those of healthy blood donors. Flow cytometry on FACSCanto II or FACSVerse confirmed that purified fractions exceeded 95% purity among lymphocytes.

The immunoSEQ assay at survey resolution was used to sequence TCRbeta rearrangements from genomic DNA. Per the authors' processing: A lowest detectable productive clonotype frequency of 2.59 x 10-5 was observed in the TCR sequencing data. Only productive TCRbeta rearrangements, meaning sequences that were complete and in-frame, were kept for the analyses. Simpson clonality, calculated in the immunoSEQ Analyzer version 3.0, was used as the measure of sample clonality. Clones were binned by frequency as very rare, small, medium, large (1-20%) or hyperexpanded (>20%). Generation probabilities were estimated with OLGA 1.2.3, V-gene circos plots were made with VDJtools, specificities were looked up in VDJdb, and CDR3 motifs were identified with GLIPH. This is the immuneACCESS table as TCRdb keeps it, with only in-frame sequences that have V and J called. A part of the clones is gone; compared with another copy, unresolved V genes explain less than half, and the rest is unexplained. The DNA gave D and trimming, while V, J and clone size come from that table. A total of 30,000 to 40,000 clones appear in this sample, 87% of them only once. The ten biggest clones cover approximately 3.2% of the sample.

The healthy controls were 37 blood donors, and the buffy coats of these donors were supplied by the Finnish Red Cross blood service. All TCR-sequenced material derived from peripheral blood: patient blood samples and healthy donor buffy coats. Peripheral blood mononuclear cells were isolated by Ficoll-Hypaque gradient centrifugation. CD4+ cells were purified magnetically from the buffy coats of healthy controls. The Gentra Puregene Cell and Tissue kit was used to extract genomic DNA, and a Qubit 2.0 fluorometer was used to measure the amount of genomic DNA. What the work shows at the level of the full study, not this receptor alone: The data were not HLA-matched, and the higher clonality in CD4+ T-LGLL than in CD8+ T-LGLL could be due to the relatively small sample size. Enrichment of TRBV06-family usage was observed among the top patient clones (8/27) relative to healthy controls (2/35). Each patient's main leukemic clonotypes were private, but roughly a quarter of these clonotypes showed up at low frequency in the non-leukemic repertoires of other patients. CD4-sorted patient repertoires appeared more clonal than healthy CD4+ repertoires, and this difference persisted after removing the putative leukemic clones.

For this clone: It has no known antigen specificity. No much larger clone exists at a distance of one base, and base qualities are not known.

V is shortened by 0 bases, J by 5 bases, and the region joining them spans 16 bases. Looking up the germline V gene (reference sequence) yields CDR1 SSHAT and CDR2 FNYEAQ. The CDR3, from cysteine to phenylalanine, totals 17 residues. The sequence is cut down to CDR3 DNA, 51 bases in frame from base 1. The chain couples TRBV7-7 to TRBJ2-2; the D region possibly corresponds to TRBD1 (6 bases align). The TCR comes from a human donor in good health. The sample consisted of CD4+ T cells from blood buffy coats. The DNA is TGTGCCAGCAGCTTAGCGTTGGCAGGGGTAGGGACCGGGGAGCTGTTTTTT. This yields the protein CASSLALAGVGTGELFF.